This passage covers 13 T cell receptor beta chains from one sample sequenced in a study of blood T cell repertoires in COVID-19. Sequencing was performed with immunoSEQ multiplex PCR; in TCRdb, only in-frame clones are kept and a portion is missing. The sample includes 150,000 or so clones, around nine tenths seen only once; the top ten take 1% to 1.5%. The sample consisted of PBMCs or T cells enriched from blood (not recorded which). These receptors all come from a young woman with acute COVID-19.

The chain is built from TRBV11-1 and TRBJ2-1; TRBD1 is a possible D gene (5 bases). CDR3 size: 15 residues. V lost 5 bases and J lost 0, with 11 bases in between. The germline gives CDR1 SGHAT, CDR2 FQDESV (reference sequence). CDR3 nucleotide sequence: TGTGCCAGCAGCCCCGGTCAGGGCTCCTACAATGAGCAGTTCTTC. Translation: CASSPGQGSYNEQFF. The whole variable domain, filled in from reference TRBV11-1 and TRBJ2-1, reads EAEVAQSPRYKITEKSQAVAFWCDPISGHATLYWYRQILGQGPELLVQFQDESVVDDSQLPKDRFSAERLKGVDSTLKIQPAELGDSAMYLCASSPGQGSYNEQFFGPGTRLTVL.

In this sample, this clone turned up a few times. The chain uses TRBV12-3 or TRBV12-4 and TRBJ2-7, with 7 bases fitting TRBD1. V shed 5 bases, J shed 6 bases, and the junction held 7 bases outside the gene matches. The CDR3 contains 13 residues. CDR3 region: CASSLGGSGEQYF. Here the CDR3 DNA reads TGTGCCAGCAGTCTAGGGGGCTCCGGCGAGCAGTACTTC.

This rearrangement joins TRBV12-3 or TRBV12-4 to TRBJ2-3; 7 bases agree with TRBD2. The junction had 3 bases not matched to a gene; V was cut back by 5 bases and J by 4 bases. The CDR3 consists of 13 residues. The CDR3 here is CASSRGSSDTQYF. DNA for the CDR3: TGTGCCAGCAGTCGCGGGAGTTCAGATACGCAGTATTTT.

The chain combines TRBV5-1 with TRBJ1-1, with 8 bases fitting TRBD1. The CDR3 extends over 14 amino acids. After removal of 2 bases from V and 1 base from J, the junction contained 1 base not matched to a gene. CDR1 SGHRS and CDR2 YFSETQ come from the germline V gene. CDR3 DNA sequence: TGCGCCAGCAGCTTTGACAGGGGGAACACTGAAGCTTTCTTT. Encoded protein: CASSFDRGNTEAFF.

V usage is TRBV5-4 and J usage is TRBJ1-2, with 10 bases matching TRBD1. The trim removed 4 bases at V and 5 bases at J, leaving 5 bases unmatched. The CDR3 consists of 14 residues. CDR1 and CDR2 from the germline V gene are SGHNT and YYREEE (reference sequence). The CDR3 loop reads CASSSDRGPYGYTF. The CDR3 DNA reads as TGTGCCAGCAGCAGCGACAGGGGGCCTTATGGCTACACCTTC.

This chain's CDR3 is CASSFNSGQEETQYF. CDR3 nucleotide sequence: TGCGCCAGCAGCTTCAATTCGGGACAGGAGGAGACCCAGTACTTC. The chain combines TRBV5-1 with TRBJ2-5, with TRBD1 matching over 8 bases. V shed 2 bases and J 5 bases; nucleotides not matched to a gene: 8. CDR1 and CDR2 from the germline V gene are SGHRS and YFSETQ. This CDR3 has 15 amino acids.

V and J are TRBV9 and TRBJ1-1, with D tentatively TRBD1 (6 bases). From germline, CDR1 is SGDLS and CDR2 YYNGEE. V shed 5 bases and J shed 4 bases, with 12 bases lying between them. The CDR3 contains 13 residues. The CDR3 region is CASSTGLGTEAFF. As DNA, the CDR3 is TGTGCCAGCAGTACAGGGCTGGGCACTGAAGCTTTCTTT. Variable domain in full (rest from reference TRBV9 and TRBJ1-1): DSGVTQTPKHLITATGQRVTLRCSPRSGDLSVYWYQQSLDQGLQFLIQYYNGEERAKGNILERFSAQQFPDLHSELNLSSLELGDSALYFCASSTGLGTEAFFGQGTRLTVV.

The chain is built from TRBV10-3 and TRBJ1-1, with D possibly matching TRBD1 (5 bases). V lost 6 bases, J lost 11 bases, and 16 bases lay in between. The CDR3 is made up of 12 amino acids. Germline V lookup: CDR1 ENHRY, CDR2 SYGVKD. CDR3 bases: TGTGCCATCAGCGAGCCGGGACTCGGCGCTTTCTTT. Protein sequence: CAISEPGLGAFF.

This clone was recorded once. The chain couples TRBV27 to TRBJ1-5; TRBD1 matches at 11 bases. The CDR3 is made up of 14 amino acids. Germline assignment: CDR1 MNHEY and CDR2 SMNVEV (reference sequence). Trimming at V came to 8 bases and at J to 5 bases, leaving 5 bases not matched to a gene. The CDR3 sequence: CASADRGPYQPQHF. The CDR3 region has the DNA TGTGCCAGCGCGGACAGGGGGCCTTATCAGCCCCAGCATTTT.

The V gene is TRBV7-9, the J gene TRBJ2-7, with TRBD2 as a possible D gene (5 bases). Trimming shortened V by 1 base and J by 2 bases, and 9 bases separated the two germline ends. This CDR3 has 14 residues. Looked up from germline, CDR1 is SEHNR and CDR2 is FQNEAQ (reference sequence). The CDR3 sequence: CASSLGGGAYEQYF. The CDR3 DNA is TGTGCCAGCAGCTTAGGCGGAGGTGCCTACGAGCAGTACTTC.

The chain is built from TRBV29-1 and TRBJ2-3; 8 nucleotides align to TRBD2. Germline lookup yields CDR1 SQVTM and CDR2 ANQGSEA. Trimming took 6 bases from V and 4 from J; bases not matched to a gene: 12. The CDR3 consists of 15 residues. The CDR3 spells CSVGGTSLGADTQYF. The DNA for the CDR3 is TGCAGCGTGGGTGGGACTAGTCTCGGCGCAGATACGCAGTATTTT.

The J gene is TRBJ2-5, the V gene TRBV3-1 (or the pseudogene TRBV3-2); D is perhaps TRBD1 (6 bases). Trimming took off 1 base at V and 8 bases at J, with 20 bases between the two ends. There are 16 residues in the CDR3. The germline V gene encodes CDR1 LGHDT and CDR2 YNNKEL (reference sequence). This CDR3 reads CASSQAPRTEKRTQYF. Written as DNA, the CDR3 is TGTGCCAGCAGCCAAGCCCCTCGGACAGAGAAGAGAACCCAGTACTTC.

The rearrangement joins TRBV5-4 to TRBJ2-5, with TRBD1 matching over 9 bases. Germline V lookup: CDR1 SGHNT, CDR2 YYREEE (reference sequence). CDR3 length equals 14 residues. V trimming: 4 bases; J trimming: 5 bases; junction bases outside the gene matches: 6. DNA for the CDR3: TGTGCCAGCAGCCCACAGGGGGCGCGGGAGACCCAGTACTTC. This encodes CASSPQGARETQYF.